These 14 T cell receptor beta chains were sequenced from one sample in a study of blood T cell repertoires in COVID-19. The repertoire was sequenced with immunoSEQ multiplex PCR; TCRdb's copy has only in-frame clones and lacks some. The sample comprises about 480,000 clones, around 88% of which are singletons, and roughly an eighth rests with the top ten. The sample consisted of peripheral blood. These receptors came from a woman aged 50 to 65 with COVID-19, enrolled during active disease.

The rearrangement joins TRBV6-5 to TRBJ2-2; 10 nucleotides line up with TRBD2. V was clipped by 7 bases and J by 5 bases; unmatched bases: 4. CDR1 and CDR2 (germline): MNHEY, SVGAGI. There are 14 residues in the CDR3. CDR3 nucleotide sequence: TGTGCCAGCAAGCCGGGACTAGCGACCGGGGAGCTGTTTTTT. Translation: CASKPGLATGELFF.

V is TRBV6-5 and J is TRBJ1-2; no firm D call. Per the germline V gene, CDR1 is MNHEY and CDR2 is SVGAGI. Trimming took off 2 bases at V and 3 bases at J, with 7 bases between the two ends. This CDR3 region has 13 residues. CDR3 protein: CASSYGEDYGYTF. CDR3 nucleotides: TGTGCCAGCAGTTACGGGGAGGACTATGGCTACACCTTC.

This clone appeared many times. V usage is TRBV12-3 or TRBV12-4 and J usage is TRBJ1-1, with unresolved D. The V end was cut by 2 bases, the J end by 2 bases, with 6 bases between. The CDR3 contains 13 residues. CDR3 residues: CASSLIQNTEAFF. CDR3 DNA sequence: TGTGCCAGCAGTTTAATACAAAACACTGAAGCTTTCTTT.

In DNA, the CDR3 is TGTGCCAGCAGTGAACAGGGCTGGTACACTGAAGCTTTCTTT. Residues: CASSEQGWYTEAFF. V is TRBV6-1 and J is TRBJ1-1; maybe TRBD1 (5 bases). V was clipped by 2 bases and J by 3 bases, with 10 bases between them. CDR1 is MNHNS, CDR2 SASEGT, per germline. This CDR3 has 14 residues.

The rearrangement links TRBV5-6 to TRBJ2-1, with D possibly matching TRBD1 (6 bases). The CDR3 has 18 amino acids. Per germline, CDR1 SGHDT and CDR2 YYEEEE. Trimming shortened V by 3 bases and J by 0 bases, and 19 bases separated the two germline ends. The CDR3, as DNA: TGTGCCAGCAGCTCACTTTCAGGGGCTATGAGCTCCTACAATGAGCAGTTCTTC. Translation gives CASSSLSGAMSSYNEQFF.

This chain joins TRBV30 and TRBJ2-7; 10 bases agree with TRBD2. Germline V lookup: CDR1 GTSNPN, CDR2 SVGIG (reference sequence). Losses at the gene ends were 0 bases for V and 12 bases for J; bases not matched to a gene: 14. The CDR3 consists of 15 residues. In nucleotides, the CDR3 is TGTGCCTGGAGTGTAAGGCTAGCGGGGGTGGCGGAAAGGTACTTC. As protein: CAWSVRLAGVAERYF.

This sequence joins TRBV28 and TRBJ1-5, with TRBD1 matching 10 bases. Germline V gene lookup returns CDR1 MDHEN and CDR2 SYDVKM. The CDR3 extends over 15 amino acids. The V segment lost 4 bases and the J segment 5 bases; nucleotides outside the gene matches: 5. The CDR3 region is CASSSGQGEHQPQHF. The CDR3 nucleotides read TGTGCCAGCAGTTCCGGACAGGGGGAACATCAGCCCCAGCATTTT. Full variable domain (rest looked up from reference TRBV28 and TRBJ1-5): DVKVTQSSRYLVKRTGEKVFLECVQDMDHENMFWYRQDPGLGLRLIYFSYDVKMKEKGDIPEGYSVSREKKERFSLILESASTNQTSMYLCASSSGQGEHQPQHFGDGTRLSIL.

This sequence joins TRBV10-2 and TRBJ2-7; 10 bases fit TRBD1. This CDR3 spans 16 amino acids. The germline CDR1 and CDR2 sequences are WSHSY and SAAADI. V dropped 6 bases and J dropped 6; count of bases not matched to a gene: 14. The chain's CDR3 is CASSDLLGQGTGEQYF. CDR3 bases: TGCGCCAGCAGCGACCTTTTGGGACAGGGGACCGGCGAGCAGTACTTC.

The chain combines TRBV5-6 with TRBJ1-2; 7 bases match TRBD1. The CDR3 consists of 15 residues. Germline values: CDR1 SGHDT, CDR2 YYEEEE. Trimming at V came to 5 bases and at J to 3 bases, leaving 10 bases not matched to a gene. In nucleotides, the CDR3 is TGTGCCAGCAGTTACAGGGGAGAGTCCTACTATGGCTACACCTTC. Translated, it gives CASSYRGESYYGYTF.

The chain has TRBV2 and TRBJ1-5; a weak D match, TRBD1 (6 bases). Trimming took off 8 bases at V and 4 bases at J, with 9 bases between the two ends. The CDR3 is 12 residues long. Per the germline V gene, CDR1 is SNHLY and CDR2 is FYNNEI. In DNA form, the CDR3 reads TGTGCCAGCGGGGGCTGGAATCAGCCCCAGCATTTT. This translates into CASGGWNQPQHF.

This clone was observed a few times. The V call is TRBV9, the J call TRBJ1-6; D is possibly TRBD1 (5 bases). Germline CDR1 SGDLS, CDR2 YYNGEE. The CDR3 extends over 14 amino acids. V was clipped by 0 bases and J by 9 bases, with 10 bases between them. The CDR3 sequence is CASSVDQGLSPLHF. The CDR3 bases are TGTGCCAGCAGCGTAGATCAGGGTCTTTCACCCCTCCACTTT.

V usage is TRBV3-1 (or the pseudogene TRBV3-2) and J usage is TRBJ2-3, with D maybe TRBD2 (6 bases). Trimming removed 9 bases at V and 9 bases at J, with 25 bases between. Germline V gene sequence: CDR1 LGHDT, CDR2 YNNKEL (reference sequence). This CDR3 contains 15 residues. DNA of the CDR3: TGTGCCAGTCGGCGTAGCGGCGCCGAAATCCGCACGCAGTATTTT. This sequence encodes CASRRSGAEIRTQYF.

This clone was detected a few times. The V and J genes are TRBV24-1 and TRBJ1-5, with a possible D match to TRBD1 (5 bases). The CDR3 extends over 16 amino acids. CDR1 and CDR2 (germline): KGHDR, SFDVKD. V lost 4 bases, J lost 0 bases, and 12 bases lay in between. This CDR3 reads CATSDRQIDSNQPQHF. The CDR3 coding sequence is TGTGCCACCAGTGACCGACAGATTGATAGCAATCAGCCCCAGCATTTT.

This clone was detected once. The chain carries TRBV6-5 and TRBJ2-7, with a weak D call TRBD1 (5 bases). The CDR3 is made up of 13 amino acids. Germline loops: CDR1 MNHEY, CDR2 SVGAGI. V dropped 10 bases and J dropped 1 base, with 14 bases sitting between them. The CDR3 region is CATTVNPSYEQYF. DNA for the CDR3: TGTGCCACGACAGTTAATCCGTCCTACGAGCAGTACTTC.